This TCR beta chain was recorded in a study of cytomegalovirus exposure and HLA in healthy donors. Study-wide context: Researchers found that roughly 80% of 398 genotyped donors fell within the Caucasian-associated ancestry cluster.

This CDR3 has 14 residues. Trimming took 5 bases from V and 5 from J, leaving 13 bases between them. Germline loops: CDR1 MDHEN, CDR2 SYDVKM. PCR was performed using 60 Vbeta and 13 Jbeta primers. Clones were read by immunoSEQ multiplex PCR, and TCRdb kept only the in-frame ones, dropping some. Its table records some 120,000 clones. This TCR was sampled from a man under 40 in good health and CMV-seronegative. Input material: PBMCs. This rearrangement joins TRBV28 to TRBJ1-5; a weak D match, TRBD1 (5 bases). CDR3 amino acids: CASSPGGNDQPQHF. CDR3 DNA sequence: TGTGCCAGCAGTCCCGGGGGGAACGATCAGCCCCAGCATTTT.